This T cell receptor beta chain came from a study of shared clonotypes between healthy human individuals. Study summary: Each donor contributed plates that comprised three CD4 naive, three CD4 memory, two CD8 naive and one CD8 memory.

Data came from immunoSEQ multiplex PCR; TCRdb stores just in-frame clones and leaves some out. The profile shows some 2.1 million clones, approximately 95% of them singletons. Only CD45RO-negative cells positively selected for CCR7 counted as naive CD8 cells, so terminally differentiated effector memory CD45RA+ cells were excluded. Only Caucasian adults living in Nashville, Tennessee served as donors. This TCR was recovered from a man aged 18-30 years in good health. Sample: naive CD8+ T cells sorted from blood.

The CDR3 DNA is TGTGCCAGCAGTGTGACAGGGGGGAGCGAGACCCAGTACTTC. Its translation is CASSVTGGSETQYF. The chain combines TRBV27 with TRBJ2-5; 9 positions match TRBD1. V lost 5 bases, J lost 5 bases, and 6 bases stayed unmatched. The CDR3 spans 14 residues. The germline CDR1 and CDR2 sequences are MNHEY and SMNVEV (reference sequence).